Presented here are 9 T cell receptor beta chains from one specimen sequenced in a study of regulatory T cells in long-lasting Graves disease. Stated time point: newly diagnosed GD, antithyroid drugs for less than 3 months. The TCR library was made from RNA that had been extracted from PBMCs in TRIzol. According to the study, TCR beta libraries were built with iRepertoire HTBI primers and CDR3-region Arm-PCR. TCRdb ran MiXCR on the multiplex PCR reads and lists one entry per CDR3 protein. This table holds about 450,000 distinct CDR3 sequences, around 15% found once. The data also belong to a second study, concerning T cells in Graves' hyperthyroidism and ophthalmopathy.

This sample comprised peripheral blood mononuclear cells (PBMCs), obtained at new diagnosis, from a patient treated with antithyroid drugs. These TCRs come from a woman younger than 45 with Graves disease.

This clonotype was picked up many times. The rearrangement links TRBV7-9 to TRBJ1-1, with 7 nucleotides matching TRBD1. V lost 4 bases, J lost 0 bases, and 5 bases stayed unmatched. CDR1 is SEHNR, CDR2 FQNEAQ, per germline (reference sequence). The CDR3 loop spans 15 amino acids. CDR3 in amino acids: CASSSYRGVNTEAFF. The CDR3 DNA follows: TGTGCCAGCAGCTCGTACAGGGGCGTGAACACTGAAGCTTTCTTT.

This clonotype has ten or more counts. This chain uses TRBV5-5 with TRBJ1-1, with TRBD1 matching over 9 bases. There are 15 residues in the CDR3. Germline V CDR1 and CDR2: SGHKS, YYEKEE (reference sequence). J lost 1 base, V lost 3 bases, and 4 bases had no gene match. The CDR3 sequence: CASSWGQGQNTEAFF. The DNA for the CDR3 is TGTGCCAGCAGCTGGGGACAGGGACAGAACACTGAAGCTTTCTTT.

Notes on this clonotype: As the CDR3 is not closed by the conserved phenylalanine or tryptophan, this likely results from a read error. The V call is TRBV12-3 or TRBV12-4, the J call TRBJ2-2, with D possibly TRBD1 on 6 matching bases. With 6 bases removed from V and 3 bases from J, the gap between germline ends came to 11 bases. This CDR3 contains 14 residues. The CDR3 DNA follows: TGTGCCAGCAGGGATGGACAGTACACCGGGGAGCTGTTTTCT. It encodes CASRDGQYTGELFS.

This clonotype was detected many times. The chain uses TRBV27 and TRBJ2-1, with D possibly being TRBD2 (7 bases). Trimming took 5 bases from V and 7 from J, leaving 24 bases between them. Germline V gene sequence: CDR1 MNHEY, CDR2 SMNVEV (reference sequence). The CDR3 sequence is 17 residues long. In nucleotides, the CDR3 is TGTGCCAGCAGTCTCTCCTCGGGGGCGGGAGTTTGGAATGAGCAGTTCTTC. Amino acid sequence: CASSLSSGAGVWNEQFF.

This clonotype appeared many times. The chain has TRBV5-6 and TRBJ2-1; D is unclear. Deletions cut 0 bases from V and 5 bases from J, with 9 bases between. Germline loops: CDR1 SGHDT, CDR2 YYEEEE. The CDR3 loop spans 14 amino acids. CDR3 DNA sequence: TGTGCCAGCAGCTTGGCGGCAAAAAACAATGAGCAGTTCTTC. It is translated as CASSLAAKNNEQFF.

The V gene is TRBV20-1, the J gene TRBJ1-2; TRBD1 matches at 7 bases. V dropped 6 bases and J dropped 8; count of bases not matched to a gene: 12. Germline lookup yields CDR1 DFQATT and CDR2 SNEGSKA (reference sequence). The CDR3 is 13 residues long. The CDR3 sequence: CSARRGLDRGYTF. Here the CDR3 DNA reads TGCAGTGCCCGGAGGGGGCTGGATCGAGGCTACACCTTC.

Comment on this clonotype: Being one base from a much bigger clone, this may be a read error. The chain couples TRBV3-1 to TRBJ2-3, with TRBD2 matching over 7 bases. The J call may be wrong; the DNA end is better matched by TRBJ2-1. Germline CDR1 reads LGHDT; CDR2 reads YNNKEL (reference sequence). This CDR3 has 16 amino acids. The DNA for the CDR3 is TGTGCCAGCAGCCAAGGGGCAGCTAGCGGTGTCGCGCCGCAGTTCTTC. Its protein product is CASSQGAASGVAPQFF.

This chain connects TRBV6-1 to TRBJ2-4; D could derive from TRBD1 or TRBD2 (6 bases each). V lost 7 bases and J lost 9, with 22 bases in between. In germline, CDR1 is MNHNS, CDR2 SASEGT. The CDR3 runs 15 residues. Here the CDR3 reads CASTLLEGGLSIQYF. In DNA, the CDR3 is TGTGCCAGCACCCTCCTCGAAGGGGGGCTGAGCATTCAGTACTTC.

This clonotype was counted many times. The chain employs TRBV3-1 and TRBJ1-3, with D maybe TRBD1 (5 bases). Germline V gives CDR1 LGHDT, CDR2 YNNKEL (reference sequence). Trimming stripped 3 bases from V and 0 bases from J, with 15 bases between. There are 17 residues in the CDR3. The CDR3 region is CASSQMIRVFSGNTIYF. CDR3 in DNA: TGTGCCAGCAGCCAGATGATCAGGGTTTTCTCTGGAAACACCATATATTTT.